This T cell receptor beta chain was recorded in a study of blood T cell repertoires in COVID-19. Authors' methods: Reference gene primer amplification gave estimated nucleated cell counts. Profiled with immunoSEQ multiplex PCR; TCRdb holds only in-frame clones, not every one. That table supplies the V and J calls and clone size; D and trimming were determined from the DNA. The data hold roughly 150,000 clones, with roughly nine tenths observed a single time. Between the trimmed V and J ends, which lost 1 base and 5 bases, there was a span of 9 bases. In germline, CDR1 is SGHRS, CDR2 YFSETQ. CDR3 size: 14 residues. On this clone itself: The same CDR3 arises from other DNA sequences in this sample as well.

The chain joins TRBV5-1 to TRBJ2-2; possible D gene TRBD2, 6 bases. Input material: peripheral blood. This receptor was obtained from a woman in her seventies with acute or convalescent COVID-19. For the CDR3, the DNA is TGCGCCAGCAGCTTGTCGGGGGTTACCGGGGAGCTGTTTTTT. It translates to CASSLSGVTGELFF.